The clone carrying this T cell receptor (beta chain) was recorded only once. Its specificity is unknown. The record originates from a study of vaccination effects on CD4 cells after COVID-19. Prior to sequencing, the ViraFEST assay stimulated PBMC with viral peptide pools, which expanded the antigen-specific CD4+ T cells. Culturing for about 10 days preceded CD4+ T cell isolation. Vaccinees lacked prior SARS-CoV-2 infection and tested negative for nucleocapsid antibodies. Repertoires were generated with immunoSEQ multiplex PCR, while TCRdb's copy carries only in-frame clones and drops some. The table has about 73,000 clones, 65% to 80% seen once. This CDR3 has 16 amino acids. CDR1 KGHSH and CDR2 LQKENI come from the germline V gene. The V end lost 4 bases, the J end lost 4 bases, and 17 bases lay between the germline ends.

The J gene is TRBJ1-3, the V gene TRBV18; the D gene is possibly TRBD1 (5 bases). This clonotype was sampled from a human donor who received a COVID-19 vaccine. The source was CD4+ T cells from PBMCs cultured with HCoV-NL63 spike peptides, collected before COVID-19 vaccination. CDR3 amino acids: CASSLQPGRDGNTIYF. The DNA of the CDR3 is TGTGCCAGCTCACTTCAACCCGGGAGGGACGGAAACACCATATATTTT.